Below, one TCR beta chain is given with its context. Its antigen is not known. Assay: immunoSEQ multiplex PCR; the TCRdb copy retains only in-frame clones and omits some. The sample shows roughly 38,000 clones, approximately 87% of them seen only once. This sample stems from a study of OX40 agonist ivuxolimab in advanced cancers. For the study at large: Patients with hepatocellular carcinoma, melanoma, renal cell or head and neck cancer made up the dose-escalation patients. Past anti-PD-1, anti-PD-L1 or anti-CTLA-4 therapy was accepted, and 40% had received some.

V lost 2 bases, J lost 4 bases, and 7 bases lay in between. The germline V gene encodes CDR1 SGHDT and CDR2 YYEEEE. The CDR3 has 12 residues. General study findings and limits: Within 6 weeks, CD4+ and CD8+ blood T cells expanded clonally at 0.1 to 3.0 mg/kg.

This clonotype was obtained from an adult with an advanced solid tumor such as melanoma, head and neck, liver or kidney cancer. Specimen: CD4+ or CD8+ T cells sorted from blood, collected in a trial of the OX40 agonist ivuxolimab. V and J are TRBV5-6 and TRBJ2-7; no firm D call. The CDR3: CASSLRIYEQYF. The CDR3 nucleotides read TGTGCCAGCAGCTTACGGATTTACGAGCAGTACTTC.